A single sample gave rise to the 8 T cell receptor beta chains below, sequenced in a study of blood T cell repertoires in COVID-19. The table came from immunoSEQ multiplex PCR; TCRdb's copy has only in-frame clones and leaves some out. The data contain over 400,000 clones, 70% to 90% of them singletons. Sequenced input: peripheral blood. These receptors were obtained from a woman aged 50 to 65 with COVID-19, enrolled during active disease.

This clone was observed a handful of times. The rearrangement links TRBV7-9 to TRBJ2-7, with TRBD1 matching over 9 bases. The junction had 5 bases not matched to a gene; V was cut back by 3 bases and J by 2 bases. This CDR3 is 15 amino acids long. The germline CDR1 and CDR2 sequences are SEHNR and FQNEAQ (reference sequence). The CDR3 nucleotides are TGTGCCAGCAGCTTCGGGACAGGGTATCCCTACGAGCAGTACTTC. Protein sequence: CASSFGTGYPYEQYF.

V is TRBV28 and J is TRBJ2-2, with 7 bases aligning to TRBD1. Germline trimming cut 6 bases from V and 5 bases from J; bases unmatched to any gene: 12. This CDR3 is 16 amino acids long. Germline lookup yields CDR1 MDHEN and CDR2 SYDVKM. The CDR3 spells CASSQTDRSLTGELFF. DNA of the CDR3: TGTGCCAGCAGCCAAACGGACAGGTCTTTGACCGGGGAGCTGTTTTTT. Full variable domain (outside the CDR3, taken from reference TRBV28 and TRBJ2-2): DVKVTQSSRYLVKRTGEKVFLECVQDMDHENMFWYRQDPGLGLRLIYFSYDVKMKEKGDIPEGYSVSREKKERFSLILESASTNQTSMYLCASSQTDRSLTGELFFGEGSRLTVL.

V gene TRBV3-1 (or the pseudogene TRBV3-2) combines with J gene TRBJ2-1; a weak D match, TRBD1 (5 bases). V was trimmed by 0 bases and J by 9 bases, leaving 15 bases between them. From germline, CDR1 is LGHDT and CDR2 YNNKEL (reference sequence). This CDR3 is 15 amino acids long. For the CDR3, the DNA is TGTGCCAGCAGCCAAGAAATAGCAGGGATCGGTGAGCAGTTCTTC. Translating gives CASSQEIAGIGEQFF.

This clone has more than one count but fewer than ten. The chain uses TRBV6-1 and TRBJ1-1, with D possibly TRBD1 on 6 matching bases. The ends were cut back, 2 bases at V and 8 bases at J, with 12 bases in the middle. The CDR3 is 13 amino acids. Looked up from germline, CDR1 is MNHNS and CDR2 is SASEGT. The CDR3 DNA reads TGTGCCAGCAGTGAAAGGTATGACAGGGAAGCTTTCTTT. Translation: CASSERYDREAFF.

In DNA form, the CDR3 reads TGTGCCAGTAGTATTTCGCAGGGGGCCGTGACCCAGTACTTC. This translates into CASSISQGAVTQYF. The chain links TRBV19 to TRBJ2-5; 8 positions agree with TRBD1. The CDR3 length is 14 residues. Germline CDR1 is LNHDA and CDR2 is SQIVND (reference sequence). Trimming took 3 bases from V and 7 from J; bases not matched to a gene: 7.

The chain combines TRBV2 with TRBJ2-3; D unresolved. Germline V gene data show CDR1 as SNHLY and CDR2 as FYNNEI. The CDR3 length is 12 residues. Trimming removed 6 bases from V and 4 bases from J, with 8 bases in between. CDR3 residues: CASREPADTQYF. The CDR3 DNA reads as TGTGCCAGCAGAGAACCAGCAGATACGCAGTATTTT.

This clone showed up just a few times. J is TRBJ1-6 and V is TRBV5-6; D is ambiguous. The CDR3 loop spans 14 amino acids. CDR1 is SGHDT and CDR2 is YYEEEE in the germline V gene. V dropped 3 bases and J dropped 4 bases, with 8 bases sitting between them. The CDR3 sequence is CASSSRDYNSPLHF. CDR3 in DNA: TGTGCCAGCAGCTCACGGGATTATAATTCACCCCTCCACTTT.

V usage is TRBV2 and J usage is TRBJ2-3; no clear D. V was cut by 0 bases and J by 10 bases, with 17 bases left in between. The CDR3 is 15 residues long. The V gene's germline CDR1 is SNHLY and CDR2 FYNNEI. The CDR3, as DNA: TGTGCCAGCAGTGAAGCGCGTGCCTCCCTGTATTCGCAGTATTTT. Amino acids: CASSEARASLYSQYF. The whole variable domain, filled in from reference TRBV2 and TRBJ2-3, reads EPEVTQTPSHQVTQMGQEVILRCVPISNHLYFYWYRQILGQKVEFLVSFYNNEISEKSEIFDDQFSVERPDGSNFTLKIRSTKLEDSAMYFCASSEARASLYSQYFGPGTRLTVL.